This T cell receptor beta chain emerged from a study of cytomegalovirus exposure and HLA in healthy donors. Across the study: Early released data had tens of millions of unique TCRs, all coming from HLA-typed donors. Of some 400 genotyped donors, about 81% clustered with self-reported Caucasian donors.

Regarding this clone: No antigen is known for it.

Primers included in the PCR were 60 Vbeta and 13 Jbeta primers. Here immunoSEQ multiplex PCR was the method, and the copy in TCRdb shows in-frame clones only, minus some. The sample includes some 100,000 clones, around three quarters of them seen just once. Study-wide results and limits: Across HLA loci, a later analysis found differing TCR association rates, with DRB1 most and HLA-C fewest. Within the data, a cluster of highly shared sequence variants was likely a sequencing artifact.

Sample: PBMCs. The clonotype was recovered from a female donor in good health and CMV-seropositive.

The CDR3 DNA is TGTGCCAGCAGCTTCAGGGCTAGCGGGGGTTTTGAGACCCAGTACTTC. This codes for CASSFRASGGFETQYF. V usage is TRBV4-2 and J usage is TRBJ2-5; 10 bases are a match to TRBD2. The ends lost 5 bases at V and 5 bases at J; junction bases unmatched: 11. CDR1 and CDR2 (germline): LGHNA, YNFKEQ. This CDR3 contains 16 residues.